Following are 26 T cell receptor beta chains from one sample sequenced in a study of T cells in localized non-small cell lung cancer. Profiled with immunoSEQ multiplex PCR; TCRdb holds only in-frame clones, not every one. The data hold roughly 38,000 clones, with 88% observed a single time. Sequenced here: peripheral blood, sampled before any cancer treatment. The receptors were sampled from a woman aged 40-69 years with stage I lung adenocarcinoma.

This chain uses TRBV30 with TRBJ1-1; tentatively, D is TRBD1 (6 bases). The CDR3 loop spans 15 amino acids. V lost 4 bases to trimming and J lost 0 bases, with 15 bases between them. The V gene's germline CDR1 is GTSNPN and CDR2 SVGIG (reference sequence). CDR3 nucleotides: TGTGCCTGGATACCCAAGGGGGGGATGAACACTGAAGCTTTCTTT. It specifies CAWIPKGGMNTEAFF.

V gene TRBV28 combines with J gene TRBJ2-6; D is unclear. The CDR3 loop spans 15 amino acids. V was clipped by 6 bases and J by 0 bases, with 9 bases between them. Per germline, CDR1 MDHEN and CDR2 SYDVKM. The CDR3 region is CASSLRLSGANVLTF. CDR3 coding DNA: TGTGCCAGCAGCCTGAGACTCTCTGGGGCCAACGTCCTGACTTTC.

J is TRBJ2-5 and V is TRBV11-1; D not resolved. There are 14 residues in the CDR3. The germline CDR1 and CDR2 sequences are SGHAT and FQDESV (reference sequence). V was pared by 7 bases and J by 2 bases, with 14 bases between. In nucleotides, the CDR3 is TGTGCCAGCATGTGGGCACCCGGACAAGAGACCCAGTACTTC. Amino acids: CASMWAPGQETQYF.

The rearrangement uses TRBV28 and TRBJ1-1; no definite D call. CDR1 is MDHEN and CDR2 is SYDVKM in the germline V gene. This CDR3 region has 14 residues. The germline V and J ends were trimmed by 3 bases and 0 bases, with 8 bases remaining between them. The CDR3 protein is CASSLVYMNTEAFF. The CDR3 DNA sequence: TGTGCCAGCAGTTTGGTATACATGAACACTGAAGCTTTCTTT.

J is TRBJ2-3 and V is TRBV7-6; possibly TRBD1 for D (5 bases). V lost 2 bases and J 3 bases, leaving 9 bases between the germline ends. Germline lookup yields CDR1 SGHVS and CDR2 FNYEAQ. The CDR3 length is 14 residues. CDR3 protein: CASSLRAGTDTQYF. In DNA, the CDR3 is TGTGCCAGCAGCTTAAGGGCAGGGACAGATACGCAGTATTTT. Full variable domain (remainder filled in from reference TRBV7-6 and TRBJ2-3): GAGVSQSPRYKVTKRGQDVALRCDPISGHVSLYWYRQALGQGPEFLTYFNYEAQQDKSGLPNDRFSAERPEGSISTLTIQRTEQRDSAMYRCASSLRAGTDTQYFGPGTRLTVL.

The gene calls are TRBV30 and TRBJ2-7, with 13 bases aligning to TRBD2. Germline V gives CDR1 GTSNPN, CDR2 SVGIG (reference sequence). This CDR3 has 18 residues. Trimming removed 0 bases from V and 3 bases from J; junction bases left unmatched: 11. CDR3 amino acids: CAWSVRGRTSGRGYEQYF. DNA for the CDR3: TGTGCCTGGAGTGTTCGGGGACGGACTAGCGGGAGAGGCTACGAGCAGTACTTC.

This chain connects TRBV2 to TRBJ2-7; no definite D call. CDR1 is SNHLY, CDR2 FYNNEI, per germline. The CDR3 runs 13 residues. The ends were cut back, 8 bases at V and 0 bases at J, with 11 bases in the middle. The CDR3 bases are TGTGCCAGCGGGCCAGTTATCTCCTACGAGCAGTACTTC. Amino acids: CASGPVISYEQYF. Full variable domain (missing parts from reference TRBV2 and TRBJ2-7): EPEVTQTPSHQVTQMGQEVILRCVPISNHLYFYWYRQILGQKVEFLVSFYNNEISEKSEIFDDQFSVERPDGSNFTLKIRSTKLEDSAMYFCASGPVISYEQYFGPGTRLTVT.

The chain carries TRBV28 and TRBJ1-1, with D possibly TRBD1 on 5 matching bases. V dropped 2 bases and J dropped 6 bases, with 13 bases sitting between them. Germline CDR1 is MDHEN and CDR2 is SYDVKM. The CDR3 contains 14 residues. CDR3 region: CASSLGPGQSEAFF. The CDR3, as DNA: TGTGCCAGCAGTTTAGGGCCAGGGCAGTCTGAAGCTTTCTTT. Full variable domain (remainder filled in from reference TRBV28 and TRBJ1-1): DVKVTQSSRYLVKRTGEKVFLECVQDMDHENMFWYRQDPGLGLRLIYFSYDVKMKEKGDIPEGYSVSREKKERFSLILESASTNQTSMYLCASSLGPGQSEAFFGQGTRLTVV.

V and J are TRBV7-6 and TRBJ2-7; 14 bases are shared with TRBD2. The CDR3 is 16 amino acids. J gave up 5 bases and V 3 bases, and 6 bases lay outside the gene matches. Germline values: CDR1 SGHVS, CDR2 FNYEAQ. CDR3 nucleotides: TGTGCCAGCAGCTTGAGCACGGGACTAGCGGGAGACGAGCAGTACTTC. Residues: CASSLSTGLAGDEQYF.

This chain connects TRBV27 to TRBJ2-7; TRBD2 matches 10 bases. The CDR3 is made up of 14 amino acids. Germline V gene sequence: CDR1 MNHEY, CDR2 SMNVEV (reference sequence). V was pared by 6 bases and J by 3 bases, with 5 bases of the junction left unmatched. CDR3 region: CASRLAGVDYEQYF. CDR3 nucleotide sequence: TGTGCCAGCAGGCTAGCGGGAGTCGACTACGAGCAGTACTTC.

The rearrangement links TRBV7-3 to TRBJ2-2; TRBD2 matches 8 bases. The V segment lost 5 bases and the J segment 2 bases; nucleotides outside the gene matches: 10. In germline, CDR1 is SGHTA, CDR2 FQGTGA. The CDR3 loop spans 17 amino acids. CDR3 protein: CASSPGGGSTNTGELFF. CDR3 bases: TGTGCCAGCAGCCCCGGGGGGGGGTCCACTAACACCGGGGAGCTGTTTTTT.

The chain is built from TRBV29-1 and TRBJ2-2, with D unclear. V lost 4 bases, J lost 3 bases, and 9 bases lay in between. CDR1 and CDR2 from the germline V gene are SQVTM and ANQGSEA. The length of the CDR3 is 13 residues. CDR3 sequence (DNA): TGCAGCGTTGGTCAGACGCACACCGGGGAGCTGTTTTTT. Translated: CSVGQTHTGELFF.

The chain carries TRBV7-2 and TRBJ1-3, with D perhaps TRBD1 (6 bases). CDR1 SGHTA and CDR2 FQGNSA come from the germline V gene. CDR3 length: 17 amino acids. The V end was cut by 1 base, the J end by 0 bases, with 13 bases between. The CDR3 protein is CASSLGWGAYSGNTIYF. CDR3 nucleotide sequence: TGTGCCAGCAGCTTAGGGTGGGGGGCCTACTCTGGAAACACCATATATTTT.

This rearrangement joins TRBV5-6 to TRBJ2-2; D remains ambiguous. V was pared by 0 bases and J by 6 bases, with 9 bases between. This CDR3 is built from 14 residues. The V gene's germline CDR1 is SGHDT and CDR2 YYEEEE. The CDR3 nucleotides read TGTGCCAGCAGCTTGGGACATGAGTCCGGGGAGCTGTTTTTT. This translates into CASSLGHESGELFF.

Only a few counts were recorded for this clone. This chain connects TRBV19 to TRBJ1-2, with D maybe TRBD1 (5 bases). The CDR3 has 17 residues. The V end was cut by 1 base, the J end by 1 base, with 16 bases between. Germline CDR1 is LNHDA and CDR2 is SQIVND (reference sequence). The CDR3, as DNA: TGTGCCAGTAGTATAGCGCCCGCACAGGATTATAACTATGGCTACACCTTC. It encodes CASSIAPAQDYNYGYTF.

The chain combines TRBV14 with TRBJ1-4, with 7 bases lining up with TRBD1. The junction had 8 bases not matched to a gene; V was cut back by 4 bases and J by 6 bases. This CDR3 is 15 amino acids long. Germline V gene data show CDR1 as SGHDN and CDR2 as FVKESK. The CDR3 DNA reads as TGTGCCAGCAGCCCAAGAGGGGGCGCGGATGAAAAACTGTTTTTT. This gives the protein CASSPRGGADEKLFF. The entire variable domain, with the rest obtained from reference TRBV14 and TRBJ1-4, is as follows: EAGVTQFPSHSVIEKGQTVTLRCDPISGHDNLYWYRRVMGKEIKFLLHFVKESKQDESGMPNNRFLAERTGGTYSTLKVQPAELEDSGVYFCASSPRGGADEKLFFGSGTQLSVL.

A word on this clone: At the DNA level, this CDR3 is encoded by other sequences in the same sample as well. In DNA form, the CDR3 reads TGTGCCAGCAGCAGGGACAGGGTAGGCACAGATACGCAGTATTTT. Translating gives CASSRDRVGTDTQYF. V usage is TRBV7-9 and J usage is TRBJ2-3; 9 bases align to TRBD1. Germline V gene lookup returns CDR1 SEHNR and CDR2 FQNEAQ (reference sequence). The CDR3 runs 15 residues. V was pared by 5 bases and J by 1 base, with 4 bases of the junction left unmatched.

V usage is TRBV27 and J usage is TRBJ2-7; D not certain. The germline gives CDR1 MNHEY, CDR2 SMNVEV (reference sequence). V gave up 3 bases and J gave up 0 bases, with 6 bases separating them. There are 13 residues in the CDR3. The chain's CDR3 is CASSLQDSYEQYF. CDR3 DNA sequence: TGTGCCAGCAGTTTGCAGGACTCCTACGAGCAGTACTTC.

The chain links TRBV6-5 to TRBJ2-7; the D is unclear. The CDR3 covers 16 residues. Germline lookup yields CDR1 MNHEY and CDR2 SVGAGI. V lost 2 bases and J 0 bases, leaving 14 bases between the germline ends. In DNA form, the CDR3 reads TGTGCCAGCAGTTACGCGCGACACCTATACTCCTACGAGCAGTACTTC. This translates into CASSYARHLYSYEQYF.

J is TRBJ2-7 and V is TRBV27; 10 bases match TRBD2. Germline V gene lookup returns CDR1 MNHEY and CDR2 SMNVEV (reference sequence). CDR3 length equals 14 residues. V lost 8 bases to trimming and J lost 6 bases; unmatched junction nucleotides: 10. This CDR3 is CASSLAGGVLEQYF. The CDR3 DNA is TGTGCCAGCTCTTTAGCGGGAGGCGTACTCGAGCAGTACTTC.

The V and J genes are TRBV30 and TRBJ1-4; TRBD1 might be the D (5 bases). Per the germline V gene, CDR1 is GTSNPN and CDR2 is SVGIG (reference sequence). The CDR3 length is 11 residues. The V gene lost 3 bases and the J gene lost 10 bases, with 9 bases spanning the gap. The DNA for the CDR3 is TGTGCCTGGAGCCGGGGGGTAAAACTGTTTTTT. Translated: CAWSRGVKLFF.

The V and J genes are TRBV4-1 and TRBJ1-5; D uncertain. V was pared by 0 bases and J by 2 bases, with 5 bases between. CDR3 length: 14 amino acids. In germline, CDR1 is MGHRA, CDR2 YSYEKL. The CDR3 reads CASSQDRGNQPQHF. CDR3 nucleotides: TGCGCCAGCAGCCAAGATCGGGGCAATCAGCCCCAGCATTTT.

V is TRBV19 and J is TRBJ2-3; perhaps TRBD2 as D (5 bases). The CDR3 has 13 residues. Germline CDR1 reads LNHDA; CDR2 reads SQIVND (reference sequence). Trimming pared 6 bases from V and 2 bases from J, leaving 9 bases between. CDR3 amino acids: CASSLGVTDTQYF. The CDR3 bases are TGTGCCAGTAGCCTCGGGGTCACAGATACGCAGTATTTT.

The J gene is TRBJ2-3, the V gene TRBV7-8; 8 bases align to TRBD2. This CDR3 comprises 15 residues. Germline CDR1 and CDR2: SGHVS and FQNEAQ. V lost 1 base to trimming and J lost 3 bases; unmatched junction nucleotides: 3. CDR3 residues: CASSLEAGATDTQYF. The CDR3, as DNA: TGTGCCAGCAGCTTAGAAGCGGGAGCGACAGATACGCAGTATTTT.

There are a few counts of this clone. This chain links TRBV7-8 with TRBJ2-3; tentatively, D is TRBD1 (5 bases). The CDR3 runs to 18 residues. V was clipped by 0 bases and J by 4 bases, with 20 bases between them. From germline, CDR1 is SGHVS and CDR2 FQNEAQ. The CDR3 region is CASSLAADGAHTADTQYF. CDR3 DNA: TGTGCCAGCAGCTTAGCGGCAGATGGGGCCCACACGGCAGATACGCAGTATTTT.

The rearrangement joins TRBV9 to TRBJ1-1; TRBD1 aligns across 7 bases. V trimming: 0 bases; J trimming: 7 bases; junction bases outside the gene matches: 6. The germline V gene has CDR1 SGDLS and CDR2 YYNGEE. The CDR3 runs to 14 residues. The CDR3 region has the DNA TGTGCCAGCAGCGTAGCCCCGACAGGGCTTGAAGCTTTCTTT. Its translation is CASSVAPTGLEAFF.